Sequencing of this TCR beta chain was carried out in a study of CD8 T cells in ankylosing spondylitis. Whole-study findings and limits: A TCR beta motif made of 7 to 9 highly homologous variants seemed typical of ankylosing spondylitis blood.

Trimming left V 1 base short and J 0 bases short, with 10 bases between. This CDR3 comprises 15 residues. The germline CDR1 and CDR2 sequences are SGHDN and FVKESK. Quantitative 5'-RACE with molecular barcodes was used to make the TCR beta libraries. TCRdb reprocessed the 5' RACE reads via MiXCR and lists one record per CDR3 protein. The data show some 100,000 distinct CDR3 sequences, roughly 8.5% seen once. About this clonotype itself: Its antigen remains unknown.

The chain employs TRBV14 and TRBJ2-7; no clear D gene. This receptor was taken from a male donor with ankylosing spondylitis. Sequenced input: blood, either unsorted or a sorted T cell fraction (not recorded which). The CDR3 sequence is CASSQGGGYSYEQYF. The CDR3 DNA follows: TGTGCCAGCAGCCAAGGCGGCGGTTACTCCTACGAGCAGTACTTC.